The present T cell receptor (beta chain) was sequenced within a study of blood T cell repertoires in COVID-19. Study overall: Whether acute or convalescent, the COVID-19 samples came from the United States, Italy and Spain. PBMCs, B-cell-depleted T cells, or T cells were the source of the cDNA or gDNA that made up the material.

In the original workflow: Reference gene primer amplification gave nucleated cell count estimates. The table came from immunoSEQ multiplex PCR; TCRdb's copy has only in-frame clones and leaves some out. Clone size and V and J calls were adopted from that table, with D and trimming inferred from the DNA. The sample has some 140,000 clones; about 80% are singletons. V was clipped by 1 base and J by 3 bases, with 12 bases between them. Germline V gene sequence: CDR1 MGHRA, CDR2 YSYEKL. This CDR3 is built from 15 residues. The TCR was taken from an older woman with acute or convalescent COVID-19. This chain connects TRBV4-1 to TRBJ1-1; perhaps TRBD1 as D (5 bases). Sequences were obtained from peripheral blood. The DNA for the CDR3 is TGCGCCAGCAGCCAAGGTCAGGGATGGGACACTGAAGCTTTCTTT. Its translation is CASSQGQGWDTEAFF.